This T cell receptor (beta chain) was obtained from a study of T cell responses to AZD1222 COVID-19 vaccine. General observations from the study: Most donors were white British and more were female, and clonal diversity was possibly underestimated.

The V and J ends lost 0 bases and 1 base, in that order; junction bases with no gene match: 11. The CDR3 is made up of 18 amino acids. Germline V lookup: CDR1 LGHDT, CDR2 YNNKEL (reference sequence). Details on this clone: Its antigen is undetermined.

The method was immunoSEQ multiplex PCR; TCRdb's version includes in-frame clones alone and lacks a portion of them. The sample shows about 150,000 clones, 90% of them seen only once. The TCR originated in an adult in good health. Sequenced material: peripheral blood, taken on day 0 of AZD1222 vaccination. This chain uses TRBV3-1 (or the pseudogene TRBV3-2) with TRBJ1-2; 7 nucleotides match TRBD1. CDR3 in DNA: TGTGCCAGCAGCCAAGATTTCGTTCCAGGGGGGCATAACTATGGCTACACCTTC. Translation: CASSQDFVPGGHNYGYTF.